This TCR beta chain stems from a study of T cell responses to AZD1222 COVID-19 vaccine. Produced via immunoSEQ multiplex PCR; TCRdb's table is partial and in-frame only. The data contain some 100,000 clones, around 87% of them singletons. V shed 4 bases, J shed 4 bases, and the junction held 7 bases outside the gene matches. The CDR3 covers 17 residues. Germline values: CDR1 SSHAT, CDR2 FNYEAQ (reference sequence). The rearrangement links TRBV7-7 to TRBJ2-5; 15 positions match TRBD2. Source: peripheral blood, taken 28 days after the second AZD1222 dose. The clonotype originates from an adult who received the AZD1222 COVID-19 vaccine. The CDR3 reads CASSYSSGLAGGETQYF. The DNA of the CDR3 is TGTGCCAGCAGCTACAGCTCGGGACTAGCGGGAGGAGAGACCCAGTACTTC.